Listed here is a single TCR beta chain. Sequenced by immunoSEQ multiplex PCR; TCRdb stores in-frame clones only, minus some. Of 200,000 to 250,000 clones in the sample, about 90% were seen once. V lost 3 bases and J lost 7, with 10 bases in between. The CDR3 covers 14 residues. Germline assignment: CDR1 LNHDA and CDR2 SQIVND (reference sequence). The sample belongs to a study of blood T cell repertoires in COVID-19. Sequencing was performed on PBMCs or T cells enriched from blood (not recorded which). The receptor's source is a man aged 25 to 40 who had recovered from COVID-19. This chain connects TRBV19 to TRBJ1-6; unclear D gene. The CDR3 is CASSISVINSPLHF. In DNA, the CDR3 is TGTGCCAGTAGTATCTCAGTGATCAATTCACCCCTCCACTTT. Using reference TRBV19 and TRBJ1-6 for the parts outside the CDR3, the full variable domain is DGGITQSPKYLFRKEGQNVTLSCEQNLNHDAMYWYRQDPGQGLRLIYYSQIVNDFQKGDIAEGYSVSREKKESFPLTVTSAQKNPTAFYLCASSISVINSPLHFGNGTRLTVT.